A single TCR beta chain is shown here with its context. The antigen this receptor binds is unknown. The record has no base qualities; no much larger clone is one base away. For repertoire sequencing, the TCR beta CDR3 regions were amplified from RNA transcripts. The first round was an RT-PCR using HTBI primers with the Qiagen OneStep RT-PCR kit, and this first round was followed by a second-round multiplex PCR, then size selection and purification. Sequencing of the libraries was carried out on an Illumina HiSeq2000 in paired-end mode with 100 bp reads. The authors processed their data as follows. Reads were processed with SOAPnuke, discarding reads with adapters, uncalled bases, mean Phred below 15, or no exact constant-primer or identifier match. High-quality paired reads were merged with COPE v1.2.5. Unique nucleotide sequences were defined as clonotypes and aligned to IMGT TRB V, D and J references using MiTCR v1.1. Only V-J combinations with frequency above 0.0001 were analysed, covering more than 99% of repertoires. For each V-J combination, a TCR clonal expansion and chaos score was defined as F50 clonal expansion divided by the chaos observed in the TCRdist matrix. Welch's t-statistics and random forest were used to reduce features to 13 V-J combinations, which were fed into a naive Bayes classifier. The similarity between thyroid and blood repertoires was quantified using the Morisita-Horn index. TCRdb applied fastp at Q25 and MiXCR to the public reads, then kept only in-frame beta chains. Each CDR3 protein appears once, grouped with its most common genes and DNA. The V and J calls come from TCRdb's annotation, not from the publication. The sample table holds 360,000 or so distinct CDR3 sequences, of which approximately 16% were seen once. About 1.4% of the sample is taken by the ten largest.

Between the V and J ends, shortened by 5 bases and 3 bases respectively, the junction contains 13 bases. Its CDR3 holds 15 amino acids, cysteine through phenylalanine. Of the read, only the CDR3 DNA is kept; its 45 bases are in frame from base 1. The germline V gene sets CDR1 to MDHEN and CDR2 to SYDVKM. Ophthalmopathy patients were characterized by moderately to severely active disease, a Clinical Activity Score of at least 3, a NOSPECS grade of at least 4, and a disease duration under 3 months. Patients were excluded if they had other autoimmune diseases, uncontrolled infections, pregnancy or lactation. Clinical symptoms, serum thyroxine, TRAb, thyroid ultrasound and orbital computed tomography were used for diagnosis. PBMCs were isolated from approximately 10 ml of fresh peripheral blood by Ficoll-Paque density gradient centrifugation. Total RNA was extracted with Trizol reagent and quality-checked on an Agilent 2100 Bioanalyzer.

This entry is derived from a study of Graves' ophthalmopathy and Graves' hyperthyroidism (dated by TCRdb to about 2018). Looking at the study overall: Peripheral blood samples were taken at the time of initial diagnosis, before any treatment was given. To tell Graves' ophthalmopathy apart from Graves' hyperthyroidism, and to predict which patients would progress to ophthalmopathy, the study relied on TCR beta repertoire signatures. In total, under 150 blood samples were TCR-sequenced: fewer than 50 ophthalmopathy, some 75 hyperthyroidism and around 17 hyperthyroidism-to-ophthalmopathy patients. To explore V-J signatures that separate ophthalmopathy from hyperthyroidism, a discovery set of about a hundred patients was enrolled, consisting of 40 to 45 with ophthalmopathy and roughly 60 with stable hyperthyroidism. An independent validation cohort was composed of 18 hyperthyroidism patients and more than 15 patients who later progressed from hyperthyroidism to ophthalmopathy. In about six hyperthyroidism patients, the T-cell repertoires found in thyroid tissue were compared with those found in blood. After sampling, hyperthyroidism patients received methimazole starting at 30 mg daily, and ophthalmopathy patients received high-dose intravenous methylprednisolone. The roughly 91 discovery patients were randomly divided into training and test sets at a 7:3 ratio.

Overall results and qualifications from the work: Sample size was not statistically predetermined, and group allocation was not concealed from the investigators. In cross-validation, the 13-signature model distinguished ophthalmopathy from stable hyperthyroidism with approximately 90% sensitivity and around 81% specificity, while in the test set the corresponding values were about 80% and 75%. In validation, the model predicted ophthalmopathy progression with about 70% sensitivity and 72.22% specificity; eleven to twelve predicted patients were CT-confirmed with GO in a median of roughly 6.8 months. Most of the expanded thyroid clonotypes with a frequency above 0.001 were also detected in blood, and it was suggested that the thyroid immune response may be reflected by blood repertoires.

This TCR was recovered from a young woman with Graves' ophthalmopathy. Donor details come from another sample of the same person, matched by shared clones. The chain couples TRBV28 to TRBJ2-2, with TRBD1 tentatively as D gene (5 bases match). The sample was peripheral blood. The bases are TGTGCCAGCAGTCTACCCACAGGCTACACCGGGGAGCTGTTTTTT. This translates into CASSLPTGYTGELFF.